Described below is a single TCR beta chain sequence and its context. This sample was taken from a study of blood T cell repertoires in COVID-19. Germline V CDR1 and CDR2: SGHDT, YYEEEE. The CDR3 has 15 amino acids. Trimming removed 4 bases from V and 7 bases from J; junction bases left unmatched: 12. Profiled with immunoSEQ multiplex PCR; TCRdb holds only in-frame clones, not every one. The sample shows about 240,000 clones, 86% of them seen only once. Sequencing input: peripheral blood. The chain couples TRBV5-6 to TRBJ2-7, with TRBD2 identical over 9 bases. The clonotype originates from a woman in her forties or fifties with COVID-19, enrolled during active disease. CDR3 region: CASSRSGGRLGEQYF. In DNA, the CDR3 is TGTGCCAGCAGCCGTAGCGGGGGCCGACTTGGGGAGCAGTACTTC.